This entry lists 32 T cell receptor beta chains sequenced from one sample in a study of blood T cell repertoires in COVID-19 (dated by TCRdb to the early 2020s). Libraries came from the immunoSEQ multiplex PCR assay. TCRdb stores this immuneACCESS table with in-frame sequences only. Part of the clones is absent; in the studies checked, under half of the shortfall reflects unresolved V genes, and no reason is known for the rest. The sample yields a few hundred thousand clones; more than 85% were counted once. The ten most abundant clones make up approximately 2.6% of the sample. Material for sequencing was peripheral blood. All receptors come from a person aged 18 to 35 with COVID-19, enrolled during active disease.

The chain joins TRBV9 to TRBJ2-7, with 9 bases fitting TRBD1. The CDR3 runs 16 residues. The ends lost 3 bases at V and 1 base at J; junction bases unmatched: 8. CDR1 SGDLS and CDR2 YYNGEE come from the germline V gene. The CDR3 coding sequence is TGTGCCAGCAGCGCCCGGGACAGGGACCCATCCTACGAGCAGTACTTC. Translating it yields CASSARDRDPSYEQYF. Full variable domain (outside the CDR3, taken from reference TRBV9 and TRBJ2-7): DSGVTQTPKHLITATGQRVTLRCSPRSGDLSVYWYQQSLDQGLQFLIQYYNGEERAKGNILERFSAQQFPDLHSELNLSSLELGDSALYFCASSARDRDPSYEQYFGPGTRLTVT.

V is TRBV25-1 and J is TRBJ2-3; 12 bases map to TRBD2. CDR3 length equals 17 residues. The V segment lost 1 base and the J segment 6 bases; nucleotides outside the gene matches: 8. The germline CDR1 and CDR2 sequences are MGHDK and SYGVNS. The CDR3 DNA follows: TGTGCCAGCAGTGAATCTGCTAGCGGGAGGGCCGGGGATACGCAGTATTTT. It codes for CASSESASGRAGDTQYF.

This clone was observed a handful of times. CDR3 bases: TGTGCCAGCAGCTTAGCTGGCCCCGACACTGAAGCTTTCTTT. Encoded protein: CASSLAGPDTEAFF. This chain links TRBV11-2 with TRBJ1-1; D is undetermined. V shed 1 base and J shed 3 bases, with 9 bases lying between them. Per germline, CDR1 SGHAT and CDR2 FQNNGV. This CDR3 is 14 amino acids long. The variable domain in full, with the rest retrieved from reference TRBV11-2 and TRBJ1-1, is EAGVAQSPRYKIIEKRQSVAFWCNPISGHATLYWYQQILGQGPKLLIQFQNNGVVDDSQLPKDRFSAERLKGVDSTLKIQPAKLEDSAVYLCASSLAGPDTEAFFGQGTRLTVV.

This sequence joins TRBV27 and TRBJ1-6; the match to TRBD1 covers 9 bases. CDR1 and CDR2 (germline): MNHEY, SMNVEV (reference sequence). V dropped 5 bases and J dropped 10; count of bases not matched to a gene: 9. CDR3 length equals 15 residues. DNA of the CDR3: TGTGCCAGCAGTCTACGGACAGGGGATTTCTCACCCCTCCACTTT. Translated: CASSLRTGDFSPLHF.

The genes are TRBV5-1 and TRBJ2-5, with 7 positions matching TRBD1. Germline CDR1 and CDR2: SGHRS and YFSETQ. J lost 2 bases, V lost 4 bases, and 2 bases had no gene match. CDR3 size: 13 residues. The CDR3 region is CASSRQGQETQYF. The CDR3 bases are TGCGCCAGCAGCCGACAGGGACAAGAGACCCAGTACTTC.

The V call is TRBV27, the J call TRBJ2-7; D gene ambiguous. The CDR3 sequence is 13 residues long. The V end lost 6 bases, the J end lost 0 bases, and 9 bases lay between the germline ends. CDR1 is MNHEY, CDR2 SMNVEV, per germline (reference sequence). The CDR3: CASRRLSSYEQYF. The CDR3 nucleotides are TGTGCCAGCAGGCGGTTGAGCTCCTACGAGCAGTACTTC.

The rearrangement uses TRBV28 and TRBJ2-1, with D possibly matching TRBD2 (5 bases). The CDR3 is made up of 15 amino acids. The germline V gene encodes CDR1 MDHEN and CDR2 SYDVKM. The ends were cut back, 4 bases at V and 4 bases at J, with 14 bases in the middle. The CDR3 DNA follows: TGTGCCAGCAGTTCCCCTGGGAGCGGTTACAATGAGCAGTTCTTC. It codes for CASSSPGSGYNEQFF.

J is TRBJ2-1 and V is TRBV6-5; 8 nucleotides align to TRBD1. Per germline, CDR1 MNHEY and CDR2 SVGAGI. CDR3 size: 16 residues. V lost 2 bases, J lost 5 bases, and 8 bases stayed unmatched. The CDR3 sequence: CASSYTFGTGNNEQFF. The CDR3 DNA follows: TGTGCCAGCAGTTACACCTTTGGGACAGGAAACAATGAGCAGTTCTTC.

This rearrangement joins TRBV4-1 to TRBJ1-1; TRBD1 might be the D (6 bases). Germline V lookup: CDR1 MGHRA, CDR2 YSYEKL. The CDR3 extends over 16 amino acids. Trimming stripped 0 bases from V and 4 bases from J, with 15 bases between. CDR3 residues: CASSQDYRRGFTEAFF. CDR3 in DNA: TGCGCCAGCAGCCAAGATTACCGCAGGGGATTCACTGAAGCTTTCTTT.

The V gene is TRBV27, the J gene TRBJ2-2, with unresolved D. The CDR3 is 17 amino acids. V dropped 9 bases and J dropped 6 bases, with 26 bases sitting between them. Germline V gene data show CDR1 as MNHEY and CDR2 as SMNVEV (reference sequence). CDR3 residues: CASTPTSANERSGELFF. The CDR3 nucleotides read TGTGCCAGTACCCCCACATCGGCGAACGAGAGGTCCGGGGAGCTGTTTTTT.

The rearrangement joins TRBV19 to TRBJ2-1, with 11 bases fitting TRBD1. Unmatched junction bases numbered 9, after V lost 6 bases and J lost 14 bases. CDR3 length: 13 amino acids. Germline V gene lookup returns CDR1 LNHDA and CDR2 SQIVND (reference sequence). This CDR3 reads CASSQGQGAIEFF. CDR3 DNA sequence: TGTGCCAGTAGCCAAGGACAGGGGGCGATCGAGTTCTTC.

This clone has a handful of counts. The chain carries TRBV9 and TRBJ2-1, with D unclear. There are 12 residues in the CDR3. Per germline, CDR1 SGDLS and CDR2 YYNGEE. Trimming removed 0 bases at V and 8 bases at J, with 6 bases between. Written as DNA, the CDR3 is TGTGCCAGCAGCGTAGGAGATTATGAGCAGTTCTTC. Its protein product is CASSVGDYEQFF.

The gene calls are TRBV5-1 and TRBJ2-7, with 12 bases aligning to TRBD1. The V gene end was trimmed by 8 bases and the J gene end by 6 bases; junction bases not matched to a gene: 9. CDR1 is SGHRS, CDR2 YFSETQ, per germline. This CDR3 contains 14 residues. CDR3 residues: CASAPGQGASEQYF. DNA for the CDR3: TGCGCCAGTGCGCCGGGACAGGGGGCGAGCGAGCAGTACTTC. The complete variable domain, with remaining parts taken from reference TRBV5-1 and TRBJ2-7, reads KAGVTQTPRYLIKTRGQQVTLSCSPISGHRSVSWYQQTPGQGLQFLFEYFSETQRNKGNFPGRFSGRQFSNSRSEMNVSTLELGDSALYLCASAPGQGASEQYFGPGTRLTVT.

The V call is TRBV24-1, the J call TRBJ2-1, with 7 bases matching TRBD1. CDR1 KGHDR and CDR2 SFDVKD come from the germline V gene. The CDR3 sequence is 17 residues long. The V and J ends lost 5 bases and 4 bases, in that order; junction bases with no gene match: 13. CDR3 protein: CATSATPGTDLYNEQFF. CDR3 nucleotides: TGTGCCACCAGTGCGACACCCGGGACAGACTTATACAATGAGCAGTTCTTC.

CDR3: CASSGVSELNEQYF. The CDR3 nucleotides are TGTGCCAGCTCCGGAGTCTCCGAGCTGAACGAGCAGTACTTC. This chain joins TRBV18 and TRBJ2-7; no clear D gene. CDR1 is KGHSH, CDR2 LQKENI, per germline. V gave up 6 bases and J gave up 5 bases, with 17 bases separating them. The CDR3 runs 14 residues.

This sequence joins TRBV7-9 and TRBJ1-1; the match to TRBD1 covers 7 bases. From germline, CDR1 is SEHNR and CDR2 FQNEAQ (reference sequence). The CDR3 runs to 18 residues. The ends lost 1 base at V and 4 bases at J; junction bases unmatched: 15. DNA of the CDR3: TGTGCCAGCAGCTTAGTAGCGGACAGACGCCCAGGGGGCACTGAAGCTTTCTTT. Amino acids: CASSLVADRRPGGTEAFF.

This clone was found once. The CDR3 sequence: CSTTGYQETQYF. DNA for the CDR3: TGCAGCACCACGGGGTACCAAGAGACCCAGTACTTC. The chain recombines TRBV29-1 with TRBJ2-5, with TRBD2 as a possible D gene (5 bases). Germline lookup yields CDR1 SQVTM and CDR2 ANQGSEA. The CDR3 is 12 amino acids. Trimming shortened V by 8 bases and J by 0 bases, and 10 bases separated the two germline ends. The full variable domain, with the rest looked up from reference TRBV29-1 and TRBJ2-5, is SAVISQKPSRDICQRGTSLTIQCQVDSQVTMMFWYRQQPGQSLTLIATANQGSEATYESGFVIDKFPISRPNLTFSTLTVSNMSPEDSSIYLCSTTGYQETQYFGPGTRLLVL.

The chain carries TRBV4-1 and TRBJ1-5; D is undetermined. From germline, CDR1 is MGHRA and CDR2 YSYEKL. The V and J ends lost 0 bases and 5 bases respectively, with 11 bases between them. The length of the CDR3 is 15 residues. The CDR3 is CASSQEGGNYQPQHF. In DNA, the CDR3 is TGCGCCAGCAGCCAAGAGGGAGGGAATTATCAGCCCCAGCATTTT.

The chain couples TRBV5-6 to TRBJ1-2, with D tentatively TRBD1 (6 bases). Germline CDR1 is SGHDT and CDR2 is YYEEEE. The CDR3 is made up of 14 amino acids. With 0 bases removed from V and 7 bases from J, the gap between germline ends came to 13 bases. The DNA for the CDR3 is TGTGCCAGCAGCTTGGTGGCGGGGGCCGGTGGCTACACCTTC. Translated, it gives CASSLVAGAGGYTF.

As DNA, the CDR3 is TGTGCCATCAGTGACCCGGACACCTTGAACACTGAAGCTTTCTTT. This gives the protein CAISDPDTLNTEAFF. The rearrangement uses TRBV10-3 and TRBJ1-1, with D possibly TRBD1 on 5 matching bases. The CDR3 has 15 residues. V shed 3 bases and J shed 0 bases, with 11 bases lying between them. Germline CDR1 and CDR2: ENHRY and SYGVKD.

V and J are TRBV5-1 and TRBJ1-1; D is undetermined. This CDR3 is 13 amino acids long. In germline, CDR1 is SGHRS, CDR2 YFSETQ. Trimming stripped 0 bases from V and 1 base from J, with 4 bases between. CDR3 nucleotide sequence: TGCGCCAGCAGCTTGGCCGGGAACACTGAAGCTTTCTTT. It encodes CASSLAGNTEAFF.

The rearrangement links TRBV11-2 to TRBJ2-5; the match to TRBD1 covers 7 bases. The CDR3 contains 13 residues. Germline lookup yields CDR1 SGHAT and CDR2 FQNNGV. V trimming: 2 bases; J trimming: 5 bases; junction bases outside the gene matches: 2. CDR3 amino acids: CASSLTRGETQYF. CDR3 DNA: TGTGCCAGCAGCTTAACCAGGGGGGAGACCCAGTACTTC. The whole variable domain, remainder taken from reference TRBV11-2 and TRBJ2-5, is EAGVAQSPRYKIIEKRQSVAFWCNPISGHATLYWYQQILGQGPKLLIQFQNNGVVDDSQLPKDRFSAERLKGVDSTLKIQPAKLEDSAVYLCASSLTRGETQYFGPGTRLLVL.

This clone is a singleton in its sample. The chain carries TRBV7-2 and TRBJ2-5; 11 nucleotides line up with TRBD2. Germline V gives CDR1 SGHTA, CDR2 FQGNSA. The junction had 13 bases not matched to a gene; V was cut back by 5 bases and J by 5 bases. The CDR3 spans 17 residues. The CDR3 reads CASSTPGTSGGGETQYF. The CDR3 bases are TGTGCCAGCAGCACCCCCGGGACTAGCGGAGGGGGGGAGACCCAGTACTTC.

CDR3 in amino acids: CASSQRGYNSPLHF. The CDR3 DNA reads TGTGCCAGCAGCCAAAGAGGGTATAATTCACCCCTCCACTTT. This chain joins TRBV3-1 (or the pseudogene TRBV3-2) and TRBJ1-6; D uncertain. Trimming pared 2 bases from V and 4 bases from J, leaving 6 bases between. The CDR3 has 14 amino acids. Per the germline V gene, CDR1 is LGHDT and CDR2 is YNNKEL (reference sequence).

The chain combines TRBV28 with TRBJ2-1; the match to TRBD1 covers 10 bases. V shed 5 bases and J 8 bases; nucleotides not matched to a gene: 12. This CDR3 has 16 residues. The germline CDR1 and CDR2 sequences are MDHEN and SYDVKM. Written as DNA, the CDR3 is TGTGCCAGCAGTCCGCTAAAAGGACAGGGGGTGGATGAGCAGTTCTTC. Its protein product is CASSPLKGQGVDEQFF.

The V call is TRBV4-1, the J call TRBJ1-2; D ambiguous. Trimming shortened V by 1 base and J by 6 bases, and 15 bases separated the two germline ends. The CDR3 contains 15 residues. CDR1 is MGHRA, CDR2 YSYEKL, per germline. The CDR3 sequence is CASSQGLRVFDGYTF. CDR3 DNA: TGCGCCAGCAGCCAAGGTTTGAGGGTTTTCGATGGCTACACCTTC.

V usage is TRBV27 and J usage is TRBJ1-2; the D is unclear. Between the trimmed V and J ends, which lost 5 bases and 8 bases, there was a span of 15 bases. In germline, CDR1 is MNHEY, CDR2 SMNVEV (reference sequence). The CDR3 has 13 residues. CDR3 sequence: CASSPDPEGGYTF. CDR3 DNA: TGTGCCAGCAGTCCCGACCCGGAGGGAGGCTACACCTTC.

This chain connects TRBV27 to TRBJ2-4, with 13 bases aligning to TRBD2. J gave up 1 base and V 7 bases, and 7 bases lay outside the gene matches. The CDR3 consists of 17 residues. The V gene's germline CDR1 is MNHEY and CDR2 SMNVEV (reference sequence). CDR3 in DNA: TGTGCCAGCACCATGGGACTAGCGGGGACGGCCAAAAACATTCAGTACTTC. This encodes CASTMGLAGTAKNIQYF.

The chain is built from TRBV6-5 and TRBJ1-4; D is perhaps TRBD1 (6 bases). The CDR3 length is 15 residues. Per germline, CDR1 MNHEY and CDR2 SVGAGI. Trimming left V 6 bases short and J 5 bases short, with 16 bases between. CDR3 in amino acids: CASRQQGIGNEKLFF. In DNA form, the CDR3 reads TGTGCCAGCAGACAACAGGGAATCGGGAATGAAAAACTGTTTTTT.

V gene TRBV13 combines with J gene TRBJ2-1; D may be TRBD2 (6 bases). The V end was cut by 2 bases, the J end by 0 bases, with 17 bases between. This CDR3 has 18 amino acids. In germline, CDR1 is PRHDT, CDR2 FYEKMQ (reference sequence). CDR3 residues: CASSLKSGTLSSYNEQFF. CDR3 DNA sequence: TGTGCCAGCAGCTTAAAATCCGGGACTCTAAGCTCCTACAATGAGCAGTTCTTC.

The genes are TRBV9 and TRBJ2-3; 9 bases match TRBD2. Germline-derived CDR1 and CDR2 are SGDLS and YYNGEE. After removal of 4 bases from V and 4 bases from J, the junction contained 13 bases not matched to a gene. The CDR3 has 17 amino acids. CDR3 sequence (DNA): TGTGCCAGCAGCTTCCCTTTAGCGGGAGAGGGAGCAGATACGCAGTATTTT. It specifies CASSFPLAGEGADTQYF.

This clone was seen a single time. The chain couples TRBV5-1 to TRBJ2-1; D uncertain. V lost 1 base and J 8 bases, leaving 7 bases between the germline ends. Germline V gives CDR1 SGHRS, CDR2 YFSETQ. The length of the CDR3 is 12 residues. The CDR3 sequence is CASSLSFDEQFF. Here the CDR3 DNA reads TGCGCCAGCAGCTTGTCCTTCGATGAGCAGTTCTTC. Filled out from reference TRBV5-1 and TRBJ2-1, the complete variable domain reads KAGVTQTPRYLIKTRGQQVTLSCSPISGHRSVSWYQQTPGQGLQFLFEYFSETQRNKGNFPGRFSGRQFSNSRSEMNVSTLELGDSALYLCASSLSFDEQFFGPGTRLTVL.